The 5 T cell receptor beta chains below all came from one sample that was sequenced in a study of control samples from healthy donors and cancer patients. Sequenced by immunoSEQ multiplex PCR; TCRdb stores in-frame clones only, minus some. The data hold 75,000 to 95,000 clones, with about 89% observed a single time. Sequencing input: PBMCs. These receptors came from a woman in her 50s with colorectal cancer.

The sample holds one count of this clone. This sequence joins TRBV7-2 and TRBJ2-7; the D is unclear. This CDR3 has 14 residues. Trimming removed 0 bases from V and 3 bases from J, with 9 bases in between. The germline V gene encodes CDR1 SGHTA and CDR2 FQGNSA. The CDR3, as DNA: TGTGCCAGCAGCTTAGCGGGTTTAGACTACGAGCAGTACGTC. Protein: CASSLAGLDYEQYV.

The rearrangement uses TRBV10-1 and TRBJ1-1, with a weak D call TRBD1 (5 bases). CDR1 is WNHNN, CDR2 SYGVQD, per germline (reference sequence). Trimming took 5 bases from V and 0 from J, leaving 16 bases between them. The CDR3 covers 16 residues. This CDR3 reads CASSSARGFVNTEAFF. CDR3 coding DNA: TGCGCCAGCAGTAGCGCGAGGGGCTTCGTGAACACTGAAGCTTTCTTT.

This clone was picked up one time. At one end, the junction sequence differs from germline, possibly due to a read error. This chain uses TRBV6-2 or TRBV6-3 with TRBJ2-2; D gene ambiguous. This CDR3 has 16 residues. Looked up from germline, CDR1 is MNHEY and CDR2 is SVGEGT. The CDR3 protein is CASSNSPGSNNGELFF. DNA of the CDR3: TGTGCCAGCAGTAACTCCCCCGGGTCAAACAACGGGGAGCTGTTTTTT.

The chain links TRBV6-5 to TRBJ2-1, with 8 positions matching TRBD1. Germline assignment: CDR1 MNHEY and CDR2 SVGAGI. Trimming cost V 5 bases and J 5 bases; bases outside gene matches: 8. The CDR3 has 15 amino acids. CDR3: CASSITGGLDNEQFF. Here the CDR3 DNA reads TGTGCCAGCAGTATTACAGGGGGTTTGGACAATGAGCAGTTCTTC.

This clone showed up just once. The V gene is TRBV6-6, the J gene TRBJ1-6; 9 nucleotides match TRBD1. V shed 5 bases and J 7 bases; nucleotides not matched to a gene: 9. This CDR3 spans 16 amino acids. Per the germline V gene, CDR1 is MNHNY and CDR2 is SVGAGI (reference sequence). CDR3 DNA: TGTGCCAGCAGTCGCGAACAGGGGGCCGGGAATTCACCCCTCCACTTT. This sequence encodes CASSREQGAGNSPLHF.